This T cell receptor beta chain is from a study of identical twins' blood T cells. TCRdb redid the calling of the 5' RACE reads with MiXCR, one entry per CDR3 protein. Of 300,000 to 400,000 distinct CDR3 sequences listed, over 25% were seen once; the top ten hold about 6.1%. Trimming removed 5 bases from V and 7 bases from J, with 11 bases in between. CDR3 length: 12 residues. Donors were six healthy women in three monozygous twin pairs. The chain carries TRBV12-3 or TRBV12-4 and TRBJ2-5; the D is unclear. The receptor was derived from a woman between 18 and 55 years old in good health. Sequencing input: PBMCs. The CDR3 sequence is CASSANSGTQYF. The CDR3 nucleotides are TGTGCCAGCAGTGCTAATTCGGGGACCCAGTACTTC.